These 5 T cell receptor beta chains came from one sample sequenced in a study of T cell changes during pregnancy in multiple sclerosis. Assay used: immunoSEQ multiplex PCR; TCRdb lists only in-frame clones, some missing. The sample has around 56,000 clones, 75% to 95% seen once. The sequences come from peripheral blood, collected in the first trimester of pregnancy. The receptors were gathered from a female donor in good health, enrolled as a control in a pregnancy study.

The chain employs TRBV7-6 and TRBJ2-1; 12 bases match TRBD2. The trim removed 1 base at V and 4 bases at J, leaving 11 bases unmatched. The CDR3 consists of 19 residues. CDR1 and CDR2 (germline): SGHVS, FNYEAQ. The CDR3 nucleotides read TGTGCCAGCAGCTTAGGGCTAGCGGGGGGGCCGCCAGCTTACAATGAGCAGTTCTTC. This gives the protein CASSLGLAGGPPAYNEQFF.

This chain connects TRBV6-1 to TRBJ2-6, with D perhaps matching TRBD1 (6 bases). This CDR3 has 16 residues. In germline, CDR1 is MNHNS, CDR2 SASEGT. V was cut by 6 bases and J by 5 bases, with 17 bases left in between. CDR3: CASREQGFGRANVLTF. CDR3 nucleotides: TGTGCCAGCAGGGAACAGGGCTTTGGCCGGGCCAACGTCCTGACTTTC.

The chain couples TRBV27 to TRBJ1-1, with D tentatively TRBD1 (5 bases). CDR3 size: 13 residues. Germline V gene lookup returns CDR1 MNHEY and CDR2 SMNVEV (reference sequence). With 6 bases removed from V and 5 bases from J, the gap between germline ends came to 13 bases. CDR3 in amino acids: CASRAGTLTEAFF. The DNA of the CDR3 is TGTGCCAGCAGGGCAGGGACTTTGACTGAAGCTTTCTTT.

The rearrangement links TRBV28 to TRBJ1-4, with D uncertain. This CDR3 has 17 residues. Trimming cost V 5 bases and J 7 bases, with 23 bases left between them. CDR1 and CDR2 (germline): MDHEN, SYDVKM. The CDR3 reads CASSGQVPVPAGEKLFF. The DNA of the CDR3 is TGTGCCAGCAGTGGTCAGGTGCCGGTCCCAGCAGGTGAAAAACTGTTTTTT. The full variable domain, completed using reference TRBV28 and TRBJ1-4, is DVKVTQSSRYLVKRTGEKVFLECVQDMDHENMFWYRQDPGLGLRLIYFSYDVKMKEKGDIPEGYSVSREKKERFSLILESASTNQTSMYLCASSGQVPVPAGEKLFFGSGTQLSVL.

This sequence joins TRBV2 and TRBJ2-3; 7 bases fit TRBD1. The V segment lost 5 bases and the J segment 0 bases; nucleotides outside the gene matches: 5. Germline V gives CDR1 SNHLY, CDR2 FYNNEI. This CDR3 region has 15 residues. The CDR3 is CASSRDRASTDTQYF. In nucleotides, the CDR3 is TGTGCCAGCAGTCGGGACAGAGCTAGCACAGATACGCAGTATTTT.